Below, 14 T cell receptor beta chains from the same sample are listed, as sequenced in a study of cytotoxic CD8 clonotypes in ibrutinib-treated CLL. The assay was immunoSEQ multiplex PCR, and TCRdb's table has in-frame clones only and misses some. The sample has about 300,000 clones, 65% to 85% seen once. The specimen comprised PBMCs, sampled at disease progression, from a patient treated with ibrutinib. Receptors originate from a human donor with chronic lymphocytic leukemia.

On this clone: One end of the junction fails to match germline, which may point to a read error. The chain uses TRBV7-9 and TRBJ2-1; 12 bases map to TRBD2. CDR3 length equals 15 residues. Germline V gene lookup returns CDR1 SEHNR and CDR2 FQNEAQ (reference sequence). The CDR3 DNA sequence: TGTGCCAGCAGCCCAACCCCCGGGACTAGCGGGCTCCTTATCTTC. Translated, it gives CASSPTPGTSGLLIF.

This clone has only one observation. The J gene is TRBJ1-2, the V gene TRBV7-9; TRBD1 matches 7 bases. Germline lookup yields CDR1 SEHNR and CDR2 FQNEAQ (reference sequence). The CDR3 totals 16 residues. Losses at the gene ends were 5 bases for V and 0 bases for J; bases not matched to a gene: 9. The CDR3 coding sequence is TGTGCCAGCAGCAATAGACAGGGCGGCGCTAACTATGGCTACACCTTC. This encodes CASSNRQGGANYGYTF.

This rearrangement joins TRBV4-1 to TRBJ1-1; D perhaps matches TRBD1 (6 bases). V gave up 1 base and J gave up 3 bases, with 15 bases separating them. The CDR3 is 16 amino acids. The germline CDR1 and CDR2 sequences are MGHRA and YSYEKL. This CDR3 is CASSQGWGPEDTEAFF. For the CDR3, the DNA is TGCGCCAGCAGCCAAGGCTGGGGGCCTGAAGACACTGAAGCTTTCTTT.

The chain links TRBV19 to TRBJ2-3; 7 bases agree with TRBD1. Losses at the gene ends were 4 bases for V and 3 bases for J; bases not matched to a gene: 7. This CDR3 comprises 15 residues. From germline, CDR1 is LNHDA and CDR2 SQIVND (reference sequence). The CDR3 is CASSNVGGATDTQYF. CDR3 bases: TGTGCCAGTAGTAATGTAGGGGGCGCGACAGATACGCAGTATTTT.

The rearrangement links TRBV11-2 to TRBJ2-2, with D possibly being TRBD1 or TRBD2 (7 bases each). There are 17 residues in the CDR3. The germline V and J ends were trimmed by 7 bases and 1 base, with 19 bases remaining between them. Looked up from germline, CDR1 is SGHAT and CDR2 is FQNNGV. This chain's CDR3 is CASTPVRGRENTGELFF. In DNA form, the CDR3 reads TGTGCCAGCACCCCGGTCAGGGGGAGGGAGAACACCGGGGAGCTGTTTTTT.

The V and J genes are TRBV2 and TRBJ1-1; D is unclear. Germline V gene sequence: CDR1 SNHLY, CDR2 FYNNEI. Deletions cut 6 bases from V and 1 base from J, with 15 bases between. This CDR3 is built from 15 residues. The CDR3 bases are TGTGCCAGCAGACGAGGGAATTTGAGGAACACTGAAGCTTTCTTT. The encoded protein is CASRRGNLRNTEAFF.

The gene calls are TRBV2 and TRBJ2-7; D uncertain. V was trimmed by 1 base and J by 0 bases, leaving 7 bases between them. Looked up from germline, CDR1 is SNHLY and CDR2 is FYNNEI. The CDR3 spans 14 residues. Here the CDR3 DNA reads TGTGCCAGCAGTGAAGAGCCAGTCTCCTACGAGCAGTACTTC. The encoded protein is CASSEEPVSYEQYF.

The chain links TRBV28 to TRBJ2-6; 7 bases fit TRBD1. The CDR3 extends over 17 amino acids. Per germline, CDR1 MDHEN and CDR2 SYDVKM. V lost 4 bases and J lost 2; bases outside the gene matches: 8. The CDR3, as DNA: TGTGCCAGCAGTTACCAGACAGGGACCCCTGGGGCCAACGTCCTGACTTTC. It is translated as CASSYQTGTPGANVLTF.

This clone appeared a few times. The rearrangement links TRBV19 to TRBJ1-5, with TRBD1 identical over 8 bases. V gave up 4 bases and J gave up 0 bases; unmatched junction bases: 8. The CDR3 covers 17 residues. Per germline, CDR1 LNHDA and CDR2 SQIVND (reference sequence). The CDR3 spells CASSRTGPFYSNQPQHF. The CDR3 nucleotides read TGTGCCAGTAGTAGGACAGGGCCCTTTTATAGCAATCAGCCCCAGCATTTT.

This clone was counted once. The CDR3 sequence is CASGFGLAGNNEQFF. The CDR3 DNA reads as TGTGCTAGTGGTTTCGGACTAGCGGGAAACAATGAGCAGTTCTTC. The chain recombines TRBV12-5 with TRBJ2-1; the match to TRBD2 covers 12 bases. V gave up 3 bases and J gave up 5 bases; unmatched junction bases: 2. The germline V gene has CDR1 LGHNT and CDR2 FRNRAP. The CDR3 is 15 amino acids.

The chain carries TRBV28 and TRBJ1-2, with D tentatively TRBD1 (6 bases). V lost 10 bases and J lost 3, with 21 bases in between. This CDR3 is built from 15 residues. Germline CDR1 is MDHEN and CDR2 is SYDVKM. CDR3 DNA sequence: TGTGCCATTACAGCCCAAGGAGGGGGAGACTATGGCTACACCTTC. This codes for CAITAQGGGDYGYTF.

The rearrangement links TRBV5-1 to TRBJ2-1; weak D call: TRBD1 (6 bases). Germline-derived CDR1 and CDR2 are SGHRS and YFSETQ. The V end lost 0 bases, the J end lost 7 bases, and 11 bases lay between the germline ends. The CDR3 consists of 14 residues. The CDR3 nucleotides read TGCGCCAGCAGCTTGGGGGCAGGGGCGAATGAGCAGTTCTTC. Encoded protein: CASSLGAGANEQFF. Full variable domain (outside the CDR3, taken from reference TRBV5-1 and TRBJ2-1): KAGVTQTPRYLIKTRGQQVTLSCSPISGHRSVSWYQQTPGQGLQFLFEYFSETQRNKGNFPGRFSGRQFSNSRSEMNVSTLELGDSALYLCASSLGAGANEQFFGPGTRLTVL.

The chain couples TRBV12-5 to TRBJ2-7; D ambiguous. Trimming pared 0 bases from V and 6 bases from J, leaving 6 bases between. The germline gives CDR1 LGHNT, CDR2 FRNRAP. The CDR3 length is 12 residues. The CDR3 spells CASGLVELEQYF. CDR3 sequence (DNA): TGTGCTAGTGGTTTGGTCGAGCTCGAGCAGTACTTC. Full variable domain (outside the CDR3, taken from reference TRBV12-5 and TRBJ2-7): DARVTQTPRHKVTEMGQEVTMRCQPILGHNTVFWYRQTMMQGLELLAYFRNRAPLDDSGMPKDRFSAEMPDATLATLKIQPSEPRDSAVYFCASGLVELEQYFGPGTRLTVT.

The chain employs TRBV11-3 and TRBJ2-1, with 10 bases identical to TRBD2. V dropped 1 base and J dropped 2; count of bases not matched to a gene: 5. This CDR3 is built from 17 residues. The germline gives CDR1 SGHNT, CDR2 YENEEA. The CDR3 protein is CASSLGLAGHPYNEQFF. The CDR3 DNA reads TGTGCCAGCAGCTTAGGACTAGCGGGCCACCCCTACAATGAGCAGTTCTTC.